Sequencing of this T cell receptor (beta chain) was carried out in a study of regulatory T cells in long-lasting Graves disease. Study conclusions and caveats: Segments TRBV28, TRBJ1-2 and TRBJ2-5 showed preferential usage in persistent disease.

Germline V gene data show CDR1 as MNHEY and CDR2 as SMNVEV (reference sequence). V was trimmed by 2 bases and J by 5 bases, leaving 10 bases between them. This CDR3 comprises 14 residues. Time point in this sample: persistent/refractory GD, antithyroid drugs over 5 years with positive TRAb. PBMC-derived RNA was used for the TCR library. Clinicians diagnosed Graves' disease using American Thyroid Association guidelines. To make TCR beta libraries, researchers used iRepertoire HTBI primers and Arm-PCR of CDR3 regions. Source study methods: Throughout the samples, researchers identified some 57 TRBV and roughly 14 TRBJ segments. One entry per CDR3 protein results from TCRdb running MiXCR on the multiplex PCR reads. The V and J calls come from TCRdb's annotation, not from the publication. The data show about 460,000 distinct CDR3 sequences, approximately 23% seen once. This clonotype was recorded at least ten times. Its antigen is unidentified.

This TCR came from a female donor with Graves disease. The rearrangement joins TRBV27 to TRBJ1-5; weak D call: TRBD1 (6 bases). The sample here was peripheral blood mononuclear cells (PBMCs), taken when the disease was refractory, from a patient treated with antithyroid drugs. CDR3 nucleotide sequence: TGTGCCAGCAGTTTAGGGGACAAGGATCAGCCCCAGCATTTT. Translation gives CASSLGDKDQPQHF.